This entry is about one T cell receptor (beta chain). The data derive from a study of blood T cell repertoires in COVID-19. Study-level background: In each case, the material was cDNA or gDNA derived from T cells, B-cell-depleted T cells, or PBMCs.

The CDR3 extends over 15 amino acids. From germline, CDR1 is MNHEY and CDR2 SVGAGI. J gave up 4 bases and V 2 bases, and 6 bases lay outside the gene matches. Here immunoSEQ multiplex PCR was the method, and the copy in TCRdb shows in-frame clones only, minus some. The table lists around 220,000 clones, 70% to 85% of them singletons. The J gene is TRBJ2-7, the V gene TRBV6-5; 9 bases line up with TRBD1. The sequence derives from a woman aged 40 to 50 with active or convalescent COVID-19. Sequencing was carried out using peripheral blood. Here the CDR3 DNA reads TGTGCCAGCAGTTACGGTACAGGGGGCGGGTACGAGCAGTACGTC. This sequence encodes CASSYGTGGGYEQYV.